This T cell receptor (beta chain) was captured by sequencing in a study of beta chain features in type 1 diabetes. The study, taken as a whole, reports: In cDNA sequencing, cells with high TCR expression could be over-represented. Any HLA type influence on TCRB rearrangement was left unresolved here.

The authors reverse transcribed all of the isolated RNA, so sequencing captured expressed TCRB transcripts. Some clones are missing from TCRdb's copy, which holds only in-frame ones; the method was immunoSEQ multiplex PCR. Among around 300,000 clones, 8% were seen once, and the ten largest hold over 0.8%. Via CD45RO/CCR7/CD25/CD127/CD95/CD27, cells of the CD4+ naive, central memory, regulatory and stem cell-like memory subsets were sorted. Between the trimmed V and J ends, which lost 5 bases and 6 bases, there was a span of 13 bases. The CDR3 length is 12 residues. The germline V gene encodes CDR1 GTSNPN and CDR2 SVGIG (reference sequence). Points on this clone: What it binds is not known.

The chain employs TRBV30 and TRBJ1-1; no definite D call. Material: central memory CD4+ T cells from blood. The sequence came from a woman in her late teens or twenties in good health. The CDR3 spells CAWGMGLAEAFF. The DNA for the CDR3 is TGTGCCTGGGGAATGGGGTTGGCTGAAGCTTTCTTT.